The 3 T cell receptor beta chains listed next were all sequenced from one sample in a study of blood T cell repertoires in COVID-19. Data came from immunoSEQ multiplex PCR; TCRdb stores just in-frame clones and leaves some out. Of some 170,000 clones listed, about 90% are singletons. Source material: PBMCs or T cells enriched from blood (not recorded which). The source is a human donor with acute COVID-19. The donor label of this sample is uncertain.

The V gene is TRBV10-1, the J gene TRBJ1-2; no clear D. The CDR3 loop spans 12 amino acids. Germline lookup yields CDR1 WNHNN and CDR2 SYGVQD (reference sequence). V dropped 3 bases and J dropped 4 bases, with 6 bases sitting between them. CDR3 in amino acids: CASSENFYGYTF. The CDR3 DNA sequence: TGCGCCAGCAGTGAAAACTTCTATGGCTACACCTTC.

The chain couples TRBV9 to TRBJ2-1; 7 bases are a match to TRBD2. The ends lost 4 bases at V and 0 bases at J; junction bases unmatched: 7. The CDR3 length is 16 residues. Germline assignment: CDR1 SGDLS and CDR2 YYNGEE. The CDR3 sequence is CASSFTSASSYNEQFF. CDR3 sequence (DNA): TGTGCCAGCAGCTTCACTAGCGCAAGCTCCTACAATGAGCAGTTCTTC. The variable domain in full, completed from reference TRBV9 and TRBJ2-1, reads DSGVTQTPKHLITATGQRVTLRCSPRSGDLSVYWYQQSLDQGLQFLIQYYNGEERAKGNILERFSAQQFPDLHSELNLSSLELGDSALYFCASSFTSASSYNEQFFGPGTRLTVL.

This chain uses TRBV11-2 with TRBJ1-1; unclear D gene. Trimming cost V 3 bases and J 5 bases, with 16 bases left between them. Germline assignment: CDR1 SGHAT and CDR2 FQNNGV. The CDR3 has 15 amino acids. CDR3 DNA sequence: TGTGCCAGCAGCTTTTCTTTTCGCCGCCGGACTGAAGCTTTCTTT. This sequence encodes CASSFSFRRRTEAFF.